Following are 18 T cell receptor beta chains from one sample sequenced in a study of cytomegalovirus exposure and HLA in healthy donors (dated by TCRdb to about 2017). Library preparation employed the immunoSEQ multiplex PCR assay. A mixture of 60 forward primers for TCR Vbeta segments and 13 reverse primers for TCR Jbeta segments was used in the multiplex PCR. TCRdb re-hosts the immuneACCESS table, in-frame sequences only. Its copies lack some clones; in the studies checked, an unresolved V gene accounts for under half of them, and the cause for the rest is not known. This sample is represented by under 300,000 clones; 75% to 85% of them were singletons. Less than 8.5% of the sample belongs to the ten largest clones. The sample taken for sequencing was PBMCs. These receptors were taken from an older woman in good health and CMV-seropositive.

In DNA, the CDR3 is TGTGCCAGTACGGGGAGGGGGAACACTGAAGCTTTCTTT. Its translation: CASTGRGNTEAFF. This rearrangement joins TRBV19 to TRBJ1-1, with D maybe TRBD1 (5 bases). Trimming stripped 7 bases from V and 1 base from J, with 10 bases between. This CDR3 has 13 residues. CDR1 is LNHDA, CDR2 SQIVND, per germline (reference sequence).

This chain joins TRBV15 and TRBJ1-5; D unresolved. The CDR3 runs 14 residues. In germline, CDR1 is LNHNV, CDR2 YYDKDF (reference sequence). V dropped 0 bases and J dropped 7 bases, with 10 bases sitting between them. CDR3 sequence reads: CATSREGSGQPQHF. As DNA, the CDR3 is TGTGCCACCAGCAGAGAAGGGAGCGGGCAGCCCCAGCATTTT. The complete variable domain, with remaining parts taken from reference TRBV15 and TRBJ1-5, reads DAMVIQNPRYQVTQFGKPVTLSCSQTLNHNVMYWYQQKSSQAPKLLFHYYDKDFNNEADTPDNFQSRRPNTSFCFLDIRSPGLGDTAMYLCATSREGSGQPQHFGDGTRLSIL.

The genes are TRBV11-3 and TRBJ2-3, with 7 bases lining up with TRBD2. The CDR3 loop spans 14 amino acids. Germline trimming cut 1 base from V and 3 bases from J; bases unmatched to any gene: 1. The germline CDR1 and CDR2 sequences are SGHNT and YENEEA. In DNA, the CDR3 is TGTGCCAGCAGCTTAGGGCGGGGGACAGATACGCAGTATTTT. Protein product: CASSLGRGTDTQYF.

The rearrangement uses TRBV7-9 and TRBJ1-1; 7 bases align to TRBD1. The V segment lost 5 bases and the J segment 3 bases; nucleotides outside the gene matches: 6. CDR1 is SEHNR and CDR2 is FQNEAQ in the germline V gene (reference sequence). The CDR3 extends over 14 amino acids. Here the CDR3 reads CASSPDRVYTEAFF. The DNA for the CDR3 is TGTGCCAGCAGCCCAGACAGGGTCTACACTGAAGCTTTCTTT.

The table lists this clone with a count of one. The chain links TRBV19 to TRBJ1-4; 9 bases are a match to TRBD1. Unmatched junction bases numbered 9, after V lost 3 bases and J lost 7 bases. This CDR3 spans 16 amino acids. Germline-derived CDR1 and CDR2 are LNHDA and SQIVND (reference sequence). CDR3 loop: CASSIKWGQGGEKLFF. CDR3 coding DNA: TGTGCCAGTAGTATTAAATGGGGACAGGGTGGTGAAAAACTGTTTTTT.

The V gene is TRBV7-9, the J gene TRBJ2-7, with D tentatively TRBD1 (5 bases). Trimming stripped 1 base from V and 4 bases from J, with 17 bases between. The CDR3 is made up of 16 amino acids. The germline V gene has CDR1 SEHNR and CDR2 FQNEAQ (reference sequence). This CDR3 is CASSLGLGVFGYEQYF. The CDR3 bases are TGTGCCAGCAGCTTAGGATTAGGGGTTTTTGGTTACGAGCAGTACTTC. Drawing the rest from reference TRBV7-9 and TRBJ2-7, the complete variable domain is DTGVSQNPRHKITKRGQNVTFRCDPISEHNRLYWYRQTLGQGPEFLTYFQNEAQLEKSRLLSDRFSAERPKGSFSTLEIQRTEQGDSAMYLCASSLGLGVFGYEQYFGPGTRLTVT.

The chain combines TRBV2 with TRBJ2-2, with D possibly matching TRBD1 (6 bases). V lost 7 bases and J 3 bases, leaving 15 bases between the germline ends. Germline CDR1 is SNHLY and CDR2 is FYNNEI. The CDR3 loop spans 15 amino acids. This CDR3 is CASTPSDRYTGELFF. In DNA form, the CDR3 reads TGTGCCAGCACGCCGTCGGACAGATACACCGGGGAGCTGTTTTTT.

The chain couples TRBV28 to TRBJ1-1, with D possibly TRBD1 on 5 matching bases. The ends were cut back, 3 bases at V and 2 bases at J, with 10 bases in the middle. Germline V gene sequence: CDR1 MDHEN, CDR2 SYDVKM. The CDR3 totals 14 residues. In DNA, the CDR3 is TGTGCCAGCAGTTTCGCAGGGTTTAACACTGAAGCTTTCTTT. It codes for CASSFAGFNTEAFF.

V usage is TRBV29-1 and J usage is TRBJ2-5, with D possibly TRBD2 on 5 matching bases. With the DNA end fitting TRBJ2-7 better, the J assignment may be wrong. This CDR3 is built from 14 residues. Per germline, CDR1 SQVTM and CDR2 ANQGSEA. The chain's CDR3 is CSVENRAESYEQYF. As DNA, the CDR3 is TGCAGCGTTGAAAATCGAGCGGAGTCCTACGAGCAGTACTTC.

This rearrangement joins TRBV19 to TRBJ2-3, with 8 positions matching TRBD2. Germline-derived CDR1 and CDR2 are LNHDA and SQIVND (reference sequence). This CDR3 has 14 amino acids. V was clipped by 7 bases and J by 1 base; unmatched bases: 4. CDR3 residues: CASNPAGGTDTQYF. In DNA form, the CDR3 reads TGTGCCAGTAACCCAGCGGGGGGCACAGATACGCAGTATTTT.

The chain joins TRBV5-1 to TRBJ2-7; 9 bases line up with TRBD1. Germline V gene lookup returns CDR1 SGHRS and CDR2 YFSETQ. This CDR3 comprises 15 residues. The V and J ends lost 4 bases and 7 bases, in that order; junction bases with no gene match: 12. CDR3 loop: CASSPGGGQGREQYF. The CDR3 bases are TGCGCCAGCAGCCCTGGAGGGGGACAGGGCCGGGAGCAGTACTTC.

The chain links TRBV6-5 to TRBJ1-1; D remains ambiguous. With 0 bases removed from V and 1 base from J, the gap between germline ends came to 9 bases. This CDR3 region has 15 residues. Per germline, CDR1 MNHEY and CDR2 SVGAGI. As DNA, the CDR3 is TGTGCCAGCAGTTACTCGGGCCACCCGAACACTGAAGCTTTCTTT. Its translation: CASSYSGHPNTEAFF.

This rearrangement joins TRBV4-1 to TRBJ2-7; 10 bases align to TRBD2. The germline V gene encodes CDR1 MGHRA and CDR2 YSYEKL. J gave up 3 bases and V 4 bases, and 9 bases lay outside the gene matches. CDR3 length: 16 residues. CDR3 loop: CASSPRTSGDVYEQYF. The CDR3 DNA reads TGCGCCAGCAGCCCCCGAACTAGCGGGGACGTCTACGAGCAGTACTTC.

As DNA, the CDR3 is TGTGCCAGCTCACCTGGGACAGAAAATCAGCCCCAGCATTTT. Amino acid sequence: CASSPGTENQPQHF. The chain employs TRBV18 and TRBJ1-5; 7 bases agree with TRBD1. CDR3 length equals 14 residues. In germline, CDR1 is KGHSH, CDR2 LQKENI. J gave up 4 bases and V 3 bases, and 3 bases lay outside the gene matches.

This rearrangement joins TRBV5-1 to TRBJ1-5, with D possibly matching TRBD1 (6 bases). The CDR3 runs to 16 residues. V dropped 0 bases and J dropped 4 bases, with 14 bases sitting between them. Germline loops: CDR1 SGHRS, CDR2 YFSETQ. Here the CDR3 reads CASSLEAGGLNQPQHF. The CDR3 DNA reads TGCGCCAGCAGCTTGGAAGCTGGGGGCCTTAATCAGCCCCAGCATTTT.

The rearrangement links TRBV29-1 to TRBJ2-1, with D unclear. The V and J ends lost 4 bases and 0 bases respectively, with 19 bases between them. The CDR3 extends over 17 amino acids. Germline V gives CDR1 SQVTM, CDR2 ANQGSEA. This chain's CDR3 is CSVAEPRFWSSYNEQFF. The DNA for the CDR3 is TGCAGCGTTGCCGAACCCCGCTTCTGGAGCTCCTACAATGAGCAGTTCTTC.

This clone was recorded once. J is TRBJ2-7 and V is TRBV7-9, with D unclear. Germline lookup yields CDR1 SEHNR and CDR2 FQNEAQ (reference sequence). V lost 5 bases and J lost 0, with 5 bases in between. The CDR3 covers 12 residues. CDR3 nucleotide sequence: TGTGCCAGCAGCACGAGCTCCTACGAGCAGTACTTC. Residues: CASSTSSYEQYF.

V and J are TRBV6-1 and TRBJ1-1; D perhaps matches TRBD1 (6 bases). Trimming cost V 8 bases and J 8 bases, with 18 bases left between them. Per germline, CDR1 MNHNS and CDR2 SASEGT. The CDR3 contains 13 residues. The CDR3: CASRPSLDREAFF. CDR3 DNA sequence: TGTGCCAGCCGACCCTCTCTCGACAGGGAAGCTTTCTTT.